The rows below give T cell receptor beta chains drawn from one sample of a study of shared clonotypes between healthy human individuals. Using immunoSEQ multiplex PCR, the repertoire was profiled, and TCRdb retains in-frame clones only, with some absent. There are fewer than 1.4 million clones in the sample; about 84% occur only once, and 0.55% to 0.7% lies in the top ten. The sequenced sample was memory CD4+ T cells from PBMCs. The source of these receptors is a man in his late teens or twenties in good health. Some clones in this sample may be carry-over from other donors' samples. Both conserved end residues are part of each CDR3. D genes are given only for firm matches. Clone size is not always given. Where it is, it says once, few, many or a class for expanded clones.

TRBV7-9	TRBJ1-1	few	NA	TGTGCCAGCAGCTTAGTCGACACTGAAGCTTTCTTT	CASSLVDTEAFF
TRBV7-9	TRBJ2-1	NA	TRBD1	TGTGCCAGCAGCTCGGGGACAGGGGCCAATGAGCAGTTCTTC	CASSSGTGANEQFF
TRBV28	TRBJ2-7	many	NA	TGTGCCAGCCCCAACCGGGACCGGTCCTACGAGCAGTACTTC	CASPNRDRSYEQYF
TRBV5-1	TRBJ1-3	NA	NA	TGCGCCAGCGTTGCGGGGTCCGGCCCTGGAAACACCATATATTTT	CASVAGSGPGNTIYF
TRBV2	TRBJ1-2	NA	TRBD1	TGTGCCAGCAGCCCGGGACAGGAGGGTCTTGGCTACACCTTC	CASSPGQEGLGYTF
TRBV27	TRBJ2-3	many	TRBD2	TGTGCCAGCAGTTCCCCTGCCGGGAGGGGCACAGATACGCAGTATTTT	CASSSPAGRGTDTQYF
TRBV7-8	TRBJ2-1	few	TRBD2	TGTGCCAGCAGCCCCTATAGGGCGGGAGGTTACAATGAGCAGTTCTTC	CASSPYRAGGYNEQFF
TRBV28	TRBJ2-4	once	NA	TGTGCCAGCAGGACCCCTAGCAATGTTCAGTACTTC	CASRTPSNVQYF
TRBV11-3	TRBJ2-5	NA	NA	TGTGCCAGCAGTCCCACAGGGAGAGAGACCCAGTACTTC	CASSPTGRETQYF
TRBV4-2	TRBJ2-2	NA	TRBD1	TGTGCCAGCAGCCAAGATACAGTTGCGCCCCCAACCGGGACAGGGAAGGCCGGGGAGCTGTTTTTT	CASSQDTVAPPTGTGKAGELFF
TRBV9	TRBJ1-4	few	TRBD1	TGTGCCAGCAGCCCGAGACAGGGCGGCGTAGGTGAAAAACTGTTTTTT	CASSPRQGGVGEKLFF
TRBV5-1	TRBJ2-1	NA	NA	TGCGCCAGCAGCCCCTCGCGCTGGGCGCGGGACTTAGATGAGCAGTTCTTC	CASSPSRWARDLDEQFF
TRBV7-2	TRBJ1-3	NA	NA	TGTGCCAGCAGCTCCGAGACTGGAAACACCATATATTTT	CASSSETGNTIYF
TRBV11-2	TRBJ2-5	NA	TRBD1	TGTGCCAGCAGCTCACATAGGGGGACAGGGGGCCGGGAGACCCAGTACTTC	CASSSHRGTGGRETQYF
TRBV28	TRBJ2-7	NA	NA	TGTGCCAGCAGTCCCCGCCCCTACGAGCAGTACTTC	CASSPRPYEQYF
TRBV27	TRBJ2-7	NA	NA	TGTGCCAGCAGTTTCTCCGGGTCTTCCTTCTACGAGCAGTACTTC	CASSFSGSSFYEQYF
TRBV6-5	TRBJ2-7	many	NA	TGTGCCAGCAGGCCGACGGGGTCCTACGAGCAGTACTTC	CASRPTGSYEQYF
TRBV2	TRBJ1-1	once	NA	TGTGCCAGCAGTCCTTACAGTCCCACTGAAGCTTTCTTT	CASSPYSPTEAFF
TRBV19	TRBJ1-4	NA	NA	TGTGCCAGTGCCCGCGTATGGGAGGGGACTAATGAAAAACTGTTTTTT	CASARVWEGTNEKLFF
TRBV30	TRBJ2-1	NA	TRBD2	TGTGCCTGGGACCCGGGACTAGCGTCTATTGAGCAGTTCTTC	CAWDPGLASIEQFF
TRBV6-5	TRBJ1-1	many	NA	TGTGCCAGCAGTTTGAACAGGAACACTGAAGCTTTCTTT	CASSLNRNTEAFF
TRBV18	TRBJ2-2	NA	NA	TGTGCCAGCTCAACCGGGAAGGACACCGGGGAGCTGTTTTTT	CASSTGKDTGELFF
TRBV5-3	TRBJ1-2	NA	NA	TGTGCCAGAAGCCCAGGGGCTCTACCTAACTATGGCTACACCTTC	CARSPGALPNYGYTF
TRBV20-1	TRBJ2-1	once	NA	TGCAGTGCTAGCGGGGAGAAAGAGCAGTTCTTC	CSASGEKEQFF
TRBV5-1	TRBJ2-2	NA	TRBD1	TGCGCCAGCAGCATGGACAGGGCCACCGGGGAGCTGTTTTTT	CASSMDRATGELFF
TRBV29-1	TRBJ2-7	many	NA	TGCAGCGTATTAAGGGGCACCTACGAGCAGTACTTC	CSVLRGTYEQYF
TRBV7-6	TRBJ1-1	NA	TRBD1	TGTGCCAGCAGCGGACAGGGAATGACTGAAGCTTTCTTT	CASSGQGMTEAFF
TRBV4-1	TRBJ1-4	NA	NA	TGCGCCAGCAGCCACAACCTCGGGACATATGAAAAACTGTTTTTT	CASSHNLGTYEKLFF